One and the same sample provided the 26 T cell receptor beta chains below, sequenced in a study of spatial heterogeneity in lung cancer. MiXCR, applied by TCRdb to the 5' RACE reads, yields one record per CDR3 protein. The data hold about 39,000 distinct CDR3 sequences, with under 4% observed a single time. Time point indicated: sample taken at primary tumor resection. Sequencing used normal lung tissue next to the tumor, obtained at surgery. The receptors stem from a male donor with early-stage non-small cell lung cancer.

This clonotype was detected many times. CDR3 loop: CASSQADPYGYTF. The CDR3 DNA follows: TGTGCCAGCAGCCAAGCGGACCCCTATGGCTACACCTTC. This chain uses TRBV3-1 with TRBJ1-2; D is unclear. CDR3 length: 13 amino acids. Trimming took 1 base from V and 4 from J, leaving 7 bases between them. The germline V gene has CDR1 LGHDT and CDR2 YNNKEL (reference sequence).

This clonotype came up many times. The J gene is TRBJ2-7, the V gene TRBV2; possible D gene TRBD2, 5 bases. The V end lost 0 bases, the J end lost 4 bases, and 7 bases lay between the germline ends. CDR1 SNHLY and CDR2 FYNNEI come from the germline V gene. This CDR3 has 13 amino acids. Here the CDR3 DNA reads TGTGCCAGCAGTGAAGCGAGGGAGTACGAGCAGTACTTC. This codes for CASSEAREYEQYF. Supplemented by reference TRBV2 and TRBJ2-7, the full variable domain reads EPEVTQTPSHQVTQMGQEVILRCVPISNHLYFYWYRQILGQKVEFLVSFYNNEISEKSEIFDDQFSVERPDGSNFTLKIRSTKLEDSAMYFCASSEAREYEQYFGPGTRLTVT.

The table lists this clonotype with many counts. The chain combines TRBV6-5 with TRBJ2-2; D unclear. The ends were cut back, 2 bases at V and 2 bases at J, with 3 bases in the middle. Germline lookup yields CDR1 MNHEY and CDR2 SVGAGI. The CDR3 runs 13 residues. CDR3 loop: CASSYPNTGELFF. In DNA form, the CDR3 reads TGTGCCAGCAGTTACCCAAACACCGGGGAGCTGTTTTTT.

This clonotype was counted at least ten times. The rearrangement uses TRBV5-1 and TRBJ2-3; the D is unclear. Germline V gives CDR1 SGHRS, CDR2 YFSETQ. V lost 0 bases, J lost 4 bases, and 3 bases lay in between. CDR3 length: 12 amino acids. The CDR3 is CASSLASDTQYF. As DNA, the CDR3 is TGCGCCAGCAGCTTGGCTTCAGATACGCAGTATTTT.

This clonotype was counted many times. The chain has TRBV6-5 and TRBJ1-1; possible D gene TRBD1, 6 bases. CDR1 MNHEY and CDR2 SVGAGI come from the germline V gene. CDR3 length equals 11 residues. V shed 9 bases and J shed 11 bases, with 16 bases lying between them. In DNA, the CDR3 is TGTGCCAGTAGCACAGGGAATAAGGCTTTCTTT. Protein sequence: CASSTGNKAFF.

This clonotype showed up just a few times. V gene TRBV20-1 combines with J gene TRBJ2-7, with D possibly TRBD1 on 6 matching bases. V lost 1 base to trimming and J lost 4 bases, with 14 bases between them. This CDR3 comprises 14 residues. The germline V gene encodes CDR1 DFQATT and CDR2 SNEGSKA (reference sequence). CDR3 amino acids: CSARAATGQYEQYF. The CDR3 DNA reads as TGCAGTGCTAGAGCGGCGACAGGACAATACGAGCAGTACTTC.

This clonotype was seen many times. The chain has TRBV19 and TRBJ1-4, with a possible D match to TRBD1 (6 bases). This CDR3 is built from 14 residues. From germline, CDR1 is LNHDA and CDR2 SQIVND (reference sequence). V lost 4 bases, J lost 3 bases, and 9 bases lay in between. The CDR3: CASSNRAANEKLFF. Written as DNA, the CDR3 is TGTGCCAGTAGTAACAGGGCGGCTAATGAAAAACTGTTTTTT.

This clonotype appeared many times. The chain links TRBV10-3 to TRBJ1-5; D gene uncertain. CDR3 size: 12 residues. Germline CDR1 reads ENHRY; CDR2 reads SYGVKD. Between the trimmed V and J ends, which lost 8 bases and 7 bases, there was a span of 12 bases. CDR3 nucleotide sequence: TGTGCCATCCCTGGCCCAATCCAGCCCCAGCATTTT. Protein: CAIPGPIQPQHF.

V and J are TRBV20-1 and TRBJ2-5, with 11 positions matching TRBD2. J was trimmed by 2 bases and V by 6 bases; bases with no gene match: 2. CDR1 is DFQATT and CDR2 is SNEGSKA in the germline V gene (reference sequence). This CDR3 comprises 13 residues. The CDR3: CSARLAGQETQYF. CDR3 DNA sequence: TGCAGTGCCCGACTAGCGGGGCAAGAGACCCAGTACTTC.

Ten or more counts support this clonotype. The chain recombines TRBV6-9 with TRBJ2-7; no reliable D call. CDR3 length equals 11 residues. Trimming shortened V by 8 bases and J by 7 bases, and 12 bases separated the two germline ends. Germline V CDR1 and CDR2: MNHGY, SVAAGI. The CDR3 coding sequence is TGTGCCAGCCTTTATGGACCGGAGCAGTACTTC. Amino acids: CASLYGPEQYF.

This clonotype occurred many times. The V and J genes are TRBV3-1 and TRBJ2-5; D is uncertain. Looked up from germline, CDR1 is LGHDT and CDR2 is YNNKEL (reference sequence). The V gene lost 0 bases and the J gene lost 8 bases, with 10 bases spanning the gap. The CDR3 is made up of 13 amino acids. Here the CDR3 DNA reads TGTGCCAGCAGCCAAGACCGAGACCGTACCCAGTACTTC. Its translation is CASSQDRDRTQYF.

This clonotype was detected many times. The rearrangement uses TRBV12-3 or TRBV12-4 and TRBJ1-6, with D possibly matching TRBD1 (5 bases). Trimming left V 6 bases short and J 5 bases short, with 11 bases between. The CDR3 has 14 amino acids. The CDR3 sequence is CASSLGGNNSPLHF. The CDR3 nucleotides read TGTGCCAGCAGCCTCGGGGGAAATAATTCACCCCTCCACTTT.

This clonotype was observed many times. The gene calls are TRBV6-2 or TRBV6-3 and TRBJ1-2, with 7 bases aligning to TRBD1. V was pared by 5 bases and J by 4 bases, with 4 bases of the junction left unmatched. This CDR3 contains 13 residues. CDR1 and CDR2 (germline): MNHEY, SVGEGT. CDR3 in amino acids: CASSQTGSYGYTF. CDR3 nucleotides: TGTGCCAGCAGTCAGACAGGGTCCTATGGCTACACCTTC.

This clonotype occurred many times. This sequence joins TRBV6-5 and TRBJ1-1; unclear D gene. Germline CDR1 and CDR2: MNHEY and SVGAGI. V was trimmed by 2 bases and J by 8 bases, leaving 6 bases between them. This CDR3 comprises 11 residues. The CDR3 loop reads CASSYGWEAFF. CDR3 coding DNA: TGTGCCAGCAGTTACGGATGGGAAGCTTTCTTT.

This clonotype was counted many times. This sequence joins TRBV28 and TRBJ1-3; 7 bases match TRBD1. Looked up from germline, CDR1 is MDHEN and CDR2 is SYDVKM. The ends lost 5 bases at V and 4 bases at J; junction bases unmatched: 17. The CDR3 runs 18 residues. CDR3 coding DNA: TGTGCCAGCAGTCCGGACAGGAGAAGCTATGACGGAGGAAACACCATATATTTT. This sequence encodes CASSPDRRSYDGGNTIYF.

This clonotype came up many times. The V and J genes are TRBV29-1 and TRBJ2-5; 10 bases are a match to TRBD2. The length of the CDR3 is 14 residues. Germline V gene data show CDR1 as SQVTM and CDR2 as ANQGSEA. V shed 7 bases and J 5 bases; nucleotides not matched to a gene: 10. CDR3 sequence reads: CSAEAGTSVETQYF. Here the CDR3 DNA reads TGCAGCGCCGAAGCCGGGACTAGCGTCGAGACCCAGTACTTC.

The chain joins TRBV19 to TRBJ2-7; 7 bases are shared with TRBD1. The junction had 9 bases not matched to a gene; V was cut back by 7 bases and J by 3 bases. The CDR3 extends over 14 amino acids. CDR1 is LNHDA, CDR2 SQIVND, per germline (reference sequence). In DNA, the CDR3 is TGTGCCAGTAAGAGTACCGGGACAGTCTACGAGCAGTACTTC. As protein: CASKSTGTVYEQYF.

This clonotype was observed many times. This CDR3 is CASSEGSSVYEQYF. As DNA, the CDR3 is TGTGCCAGCAGTGAGGGTAGTTCGGTCTACGAGCAGTACTTC. V gene TRBV6-1 combines with J gene TRBJ2-7, with D unclear. The CDR3 has 14 residues. Germline CDR1 is MNHNS and CDR2 is SASEGT. V was cut by 3 bases and J by 3 bases, with 12 bases left in between.

V and J are TRBV19 and TRBJ1-5; D gene ambiguous. The V and J ends lost 9 bases and 0 bases respectively, with 6 bases between them. Germline CDR1 reads LNHDA; CDR2 reads SQIVND (reference sequence). This CDR3 comprises 12 residues. The chain's CDR3 is CASRYSNQPQHF. The CDR3 DNA reads TGTGCCAGCCGATATAGCAATCAGCCCCAGCATTTT.

At least ten counts were recorded for this clonotype. The V and J genes are TRBV10-3 and TRBJ1-5; no clear D gene. The germline CDR1 and CDR2 sequences are ENHRY and SYGVKD. Trimming took 0 bases from V and 7 from J, leaving 10 bases between them. The CDR3 runs 14 residues. DNA for the CDR3: TGTGCCATCAGTGAGTCGAAGGGAGAACAGCCCCAGCATTTT. Translation: CAISESKGEQPQHF.

This clonotype was picked up many times. This sequence joins TRBV28 and TRBJ1-6; 8 nucleotides align to TRBD1. The CDR3 loop spans 15 amino acids. V was clipped by 3 bases and J by 7 bases; unmatched bases: 5. In germline, CDR1 is MDHEN, CDR2 SYDVKM. CDR3 sequence (DNA): TGTGCCAGCAGTTTTCCAGGGGGCCGCAATTCACCCCTCCACTTT. Its protein is CASSFPGGRNSPLHF. Using reference TRBV28 and TRBJ1-6 for the parts outside the CDR3, the full variable domain is DVKVTQSSRYLVKRTGEKVFLECVQDMDHENMFWYRQDPGLGLRLIYFSYDVKMKEKGDIPEGYSVSREKKERFSLILESASTNQTSMYLCASSFPGGRNSPLHFGNGTRLTVT.

The genes are TRBV18 and TRBJ1-5; TRBD1 is a possible D gene (6 bases). Germline-derived CDR1 and CDR2 are KGHSH and LQKENI. V gave up 2 bases and J gave up 5 bases, with 10 bases separating them. This CDR3 is built from 14 residues. CDR3 in amino acids: CASSPSGAHQPQHF. The CDR3 region has the DNA TGTGCCAGCTCACCATCAGGGGCCCATCAGCCCCAGCATTTT.

This clonotype has at least ten counts. V gene TRBV6-5 combines with J gene TRBJ1-2, with D uncertain. V lost 0 bases, J lost 4 bases, and 12 bases lay in between. This CDR3 has 15 residues. Germline V gene data show CDR1 as MNHEY and CDR2 as SVGAGI. CDR3 nucleotides: TGTGCCAGCAGTTACTCGAGGACCCGGGGCTATGGCTACACCTTC. Translation: CASSYSRTRGYGYTF.

This clonotype was found many times. V usage is TRBV6-2 or TRBV6-3 and J usage is TRBJ2-3, with D hard to call. Trimming removed 2 bases from V and 1 base from J, with 7 bases in between. The CDR3 loop spans 14 amino acids. CDR1 and CDR2 (germline): MNHEY, SVGEGT. CDR3 coding DNA: TGTGCCAGCAGTTACGGCGACCGCACAGATACGCAGTATTTT. Translating it yields CASSYGDRTDTQYF.

Many counts were recorded for this clonotype. The V and J genes are TRBV30 and TRBJ2-2; D is unresolved. CDR1 is GTSNPN and CDR2 is SVGIG in the germline V gene (reference sequence). V was trimmed by 3 bases and J by 4 bases, leaving 9 bases between them. The CDR3 is made up of 13 amino acids. The CDR3 spells CAWRGYFTGELFF. The CDR3 region has the DNA TGTGCCTGGAGAGGGTACTTCACCGGGGAGCTGTTTTTT.

This clonotype appeared many times. V is TRBV5-1 and J is TRBJ1-1; D perhaps matches TRBD1 (6 bases). V was pared by 4 bases and J by 3 bases, with 10 bases between. The CDR3 runs 13 residues. Per the germline V gene, CDR1 is SGHRS and CDR2 is YFSETQ. The CDR3, as DNA: TGCGCCAGCAGCCCACAGGGCCACACTGAAGCTTTCTTT. This sequence encodes CASSPQGHTEAFF.